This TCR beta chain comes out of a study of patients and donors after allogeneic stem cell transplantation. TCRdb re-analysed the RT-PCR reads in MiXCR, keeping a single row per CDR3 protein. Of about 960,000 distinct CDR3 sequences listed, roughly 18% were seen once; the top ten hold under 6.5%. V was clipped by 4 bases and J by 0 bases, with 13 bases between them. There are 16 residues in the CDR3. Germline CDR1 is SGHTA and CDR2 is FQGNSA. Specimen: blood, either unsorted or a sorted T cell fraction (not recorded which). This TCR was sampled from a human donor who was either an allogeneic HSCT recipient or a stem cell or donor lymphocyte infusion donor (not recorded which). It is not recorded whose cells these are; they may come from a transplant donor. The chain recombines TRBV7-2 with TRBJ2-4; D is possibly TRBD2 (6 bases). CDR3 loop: CASSSPGLLAKNIQYF. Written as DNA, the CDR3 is TGTGCCAGCAGCTCCCCGGGACTCCTAGCCAAAAACATTCAGTACTTC.